The 26 T cell receptor beta chains in this list originate from one sample, sequenced in a study of T-cell reconstitution after alpha-beta-depleted transplantation in children. The library targeted TCRbeta and was prepared with unique molecular identifiers. TCRdb called the PCR reads again in MiXCR, with one record for every CDR3 protein. This sample has roughly 590,000 distinct CDR3 sequences; 15% to 20% occur once, and the top ten carry 0.8% to 1.1%. The sequencing here drew on PBMCs from the stem cell graft donor, taken from the stem cell graft. Receptors originate from a human donor who donated a stem cell graft to a child with acute myeloid leukemia.

This clonotype has at least ten counts. V is TRBV7-8 and J is TRBJ2-7; 8 bases map to TRBD1. Germline V gene sequence: CDR1 SGHVS, CDR2 FQNEAQ. V lost 4 bases, J lost 1 base, and 6 bases stayed unmatched. The CDR3 is made up of 15 amino acids. Here the CDR3 reads CASSSPGTGSYEQYF. The CDR3, as DNA: TGTGCCAGCAGCTCCCCCGGGACAGGTTCCTACGAGCAGTACTTC.

This clonotype has ten or more counts. J is TRBJ1-1 and V is TRBV4-3; no firm D call. Trimming cost V 2 bases and J 6 bases, with 13 bases left between them. CDR3 length equals 14 residues. Germline CDR1 is LGHNA and CDR2 is YSLEER. The CDR3 sequence: CASSQSYGEAEAFF. The DNA for the CDR3 is TGCGCCAGCAGCCAAAGTTACGGGGAAGCTGAAGCTTTCTTT.

The V and J genes are TRBV12-3 or TRBV12-4 and TRBJ2-3, with 8 bases lining up with TRBD1. This CDR3 spans 16 amino acids. V shed 6 bases, J shed 2 bases, and the junction held 10 bases outside the gene matches. Written as DNA, the CDR3 is TGTGCCAGCAGCAGCCGGACAGGGATCGACACAGATACGCAGTATTTT. Encoded protein: CASSSRTGIDTDTQYF.

V is TRBV10-3 and J is TRBJ2-2; weak D call: TRBD2 (6 bases). CDR1 is ENHRY, CDR2 SYGVKD, per germline. The CDR3 has 14 residues. V shed 3 bases and J shed 7 bases, with 12 bases lying between them. The CDR3 sequence: CAISDRGSDGELFF. CDR3 sequence (DNA): TGTGCCATCAGTGATCGGGGGTCGGACGGGGAGCTGTTTTTT.

At least ten counts were recorded for this clonotype. The rearrangement links TRBV20-1 to TRBJ2-3, with D maybe TRBD2 (6 bases). The germline CDR1 and CDR2 sequences are DFQATT and SNEGSKA (reference sequence). V shed 6 bases and J shed 5 bases, with 15 bases lying between them. This CDR3 has 13 amino acids. In DNA, the CDR3 is TGCAGTGCGGGCCGGGGGATCGAAGATACGCAGTATTTT. Its protein product is CSAGRGIEDTQYF.

The chain combines TRBV24-1 with TRBJ2-5, with D unresolved. This CDR3 has 14 amino acids. V was pared by 4 bases and J by 0 bases, with 8 bases between. Germline CDR1 reads KGHDR; CDR2 reads SFDVKD. CDR3 coding DNA: TGTGCCACCAGTGAGAGTTTTTACCAAGAGACCCAGTACTTC. This codes for CATSESFYQETQYF.

In this sample, this clonotype turned up many times. The chain combines TRBV5-1 with TRBJ2-7; 10 bases are a match to TRBD1. Unmatched junction bases numbered 12, after V lost 8 bases and J lost 1 base. Germline CDR1 reads SGHRS; CDR2 reads YFSETQ. CDR3 length: 16 amino acids. CDR3 residues: CASAEGQGLFSYEQYF. CDR3 nucleotide sequence: TGCGCCAGTGCCGAGGGACAGGGGCTATTTTCCTACGAGCAGTACTTC.

This clonotype was counted a few times. The chain joins TRBV15 to TRBJ1-2; D is perhaps TRBD1 (5 bases). V was trimmed by 3 bases and J by 7 bases, leaving 18 bases between them. The CDR3 runs 15 residues. Per the germline V gene, CDR1 is LNHNV and CDR2 is YYDKDF (reference sequence). CDR3 in amino acids: CATSREAGTSVGYTF. The CDR3 coding sequence is TGTGCCACCAGCAGGGAGGCAGGGACTTCCGTTGGCTACACCTTC.

This chain links TRBV3-1 with TRBJ1-4; the D gene is possibly TRBD1 (6 bases). V was cut by 3 bases and J by 10 bases, with 21 bases left in between. Looked up from germline, CDR1 is LGHDT and CDR2 is YNNKEL (reference sequence). The length of the CDR3 is 16 residues. CDR3 DNA: TGTGCCAGCAGCCAGGCTACAGGGTCTGGGCAGGCAAAACTGTTTTTT. The encoded protein is CASSQATGSGQAKLFF.

The table lists this clonotype with many counts. The rearrangement uses TRBV6-5 and TRBJ2-5; 12 bases are shared with TRBD2. Germline CDR1 MNHEY, CDR2 SVGAGI. The CDR3 sequence is 16 residues long. The ends lost 0 bases at V and 5 bases at J; junction bases unmatched: 4. This CDR3 is CASSYSKTSGGETQYF. The DNA for the CDR3 is TGTGCCAGCAGTTACTCGAAAACTAGCGGGGGGGAGACCCAGTACTTC.

V and J are TRBV5-1 and TRBJ2-3, with D hard to call. V lost 4 bases and J lost 1, with 4 bases in between. Germline V gene sequence: CDR1 SGHRS, CDR2 YFSETQ. This CDR3 region has 12 residues. The CDR3 nucleotides are TGCGCCAGCAGCGCTGGCACAGATACGCAGTATTTT. The encoded protein is CASSAGTDTQYF.

This clonotype was seen ten or more times. The chain links TRBV9 to TRBJ1-5; D gene unclear. V was clipped by 3 bases and J by 6 bases, with 10 bases between them. Germline V gene data show CDR1 as SGDLS and CDR2 as YYNGEE. This CDR3 spans 13 amino acids. The CDR3 here is CASSETAGQPQHF. CDR3 sequence (DNA): TGTGCCAGCAGCGAAACCGCAGGTCAGCCCCAGCATTTT. The full variable domain, rest sourced from reference TRBV9 and TRBJ1-5, is DSGVTQTPKHLITATGQRVTLRCSPRSGDLSVYWYQQSLDQGLQFLIQYYNGEERAKGNILERFSAQQFPDLHSELNLSSLELGDSALYFCASSETAGQPQHFGDGTRLSIL.

This clonotype was counted many times. The rearrangement links TRBV20-1 to TRBJ2-3; D not certain. The CDR3 has 11 residues. In germline, CDR1 is DFQATT, CDR2 SNEGSKA (reference sequence). CDR3 protein: CSWASTDTQYF. CDR3 DNA: TGCAGCTGGGCGTCGACAGATACGCAGTATTTT.

V is TRBV5-1 and J is TRBJ2-3; D is undetermined. Trimming pared 1 base from V and 1 base from J, leaving 7 bases between. CDR1 is SGHRS and CDR2 is YFSETQ in the germline V gene. CDR3 size: 14 residues. The CDR3, as DNA: TGCGCCAGCAGCTTGCCTTCAGGCACAGATACGCAGTATTTT. Protein: CASSLPSGTDTQYF.

This clonotype was seen at least ten times. The V gene is TRBV20-1, the J gene TRBJ1-6, with 9 bases matching TRBD1. CDR1 is DFQATT and CDR2 is SNEGSKA in the germline V gene (reference sequence). Unmatched junction bases numbered 3, after V lost 0 bases and J lost 9 bases. This CDR3 region has 14 residues. The CDR3 DNA sequence: TGCAGTGCTAGAGAACGGGACAGGGTTTCACCCCTCCACTTT. Residues: CSARERDRVSPLHF.

This clonotype was picked up many times. The rearrangement joins TRBV20-1 to TRBJ2-1, with 7 bases fitting TRBD2. The CDR3 contains 14 residues. The germline CDR1 and CDR2 sequences are DFQATT and SNEGSKA (reference sequence). V dropped 5 bases and J dropped 7; count of bases not matched to a gene: 11. For the CDR3, the DNA is TGCAGTGCTCTCGGACTAGATGTGGGGAATGAGCAGTTCTTC. Its translation: CSALGLDVGNEQFF.

This clonotype was recorded at least ten times. This chain connects TRBV6-1 to TRBJ1-1, with D hard to call. This CDR3 spans 14 amino acids. Germline CDR1 is MNHNS and CDR2 is SASEGT. V was pared by 5 bases and J by 5 bases, with 15 bases between. CDR3 in DNA: TGTGCCAGCAGTCAGCGTAGAGGGAGGACTGAAGCTTTCTTT. Its protein is CASSQRRGRTEAFF.

The CDR3 DNA is TGTGCCAGCAGTCACCGTTCCGGAGGGGGCACAGATACGCAGTATTTT. It yields the protein CASSHRSGGGTDTQYF. J is TRBJ2-3 and V is TRBV28; D is perhaps TRBD2 (6 bases). The germline V gene has CDR1 MDHEN and CDR2 SYDVKM. V was cut by 5 bases and J by 1 base, with 16 bases left in between. The CDR3 contains 16 residues.

This sequence joins TRBV2 and TRBJ2-7; no definite D call. CDR1 and CDR2 from the germline V gene are SNHLY and FYNNEI. Between the trimmed V and J ends, which lost 2 bases and 3 bases, there was a span of 8 bases. The CDR3 contains 13 residues. The CDR3, as DNA: TGTGCCAGCAGTGAATGGGCCCACTACGAGCAGTACTTC. This codes for CASSEWAHYEQYF. The full variable domain, completed using reference TRBV2 and TRBJ2-7, is EPEVTQTPSHQVTQMGQEVILRCVPISNHLYFYWYRQILGQKVEFLVSFYNNEISEKSEIFDDQFSVERPDGSNFTLKIRSTKLEDSAMYFCASSEWAHYEQYFGPGTRLTVT.

This clonotype was found many times. The chain recombines TRBV27 with TRBJ2-1; unclear D gene. The CDR3 runs 15 residues. CDR1 MNHEY and CDR2 SMNVEV come from the germline V gene (reference sequence). Trimming left V 2 bases short and J 7 bases short, with 15 bases between. For the CDR3, the DNA is TGTGCCAGCAGTTTAAGAGGTTCCCTCTGGAATGAGCAGTTCTTC. Its protein is CASSLRGSLWNEQFF.

The gene calls are TRBV7-3 and TRBJ2-7; no clear D. Germline V gives CDR1 SGHTA, CDR2 FQGTGA. The CDR3 is 17 amino acids. The V end was cut by 6 bases, the J end by 3 bases, with 24 bases between. The CDR3 sequence is CASRISLELLLSYEQYF. Written as DNA, the CDR3 is TGTGCCAGCAGGATTTCCCTTGAGCTGCTACTGAGCTACGAGCAGTACTTC.

This clonotype came up many times. The chain joins TRBV6-5 to TRBJ2-7, with TRBD2 matching 10 bases. The CDR3 is made up of 14 amino acids. V shed 7 bases, J shed 4 bases, and the junction held 7 bases outside the gene matches. Per germline, CDR1 MNHEY and CDR2 SVGAGI. The CDR3 sequence: CASTLAGGTYEQYF. The CDR3 bases are TGTGCCAGCACTTTAGCGGGGGGTACGTACGAGCAGTACTTC.

A remark on this clonotype: A much larger clone sits a single nucleotide away, making a read error possible. The chain uses TRBV20-1 and TRBJ2-7; weak D call: TRBD1 (6 bases). The CDR3 sequence is 16 residues long. The germline V gene encodes CDR1 DFQATT and CDR2 SNEGSKA (reference sequence). The CDR3 sequence: CCGLQGPGINSYEQYF. As DNA, the CDR3 is TGCTGTGGGCTACAGGGCCCGGGGATCAATTCCTACGAGCAGTACTTC.

The chain employs TRBV3-1 and TRBJ1-2; D remains unclear. Germline loops: CDR1 LGHDT, CDR2 YNNKEL (reference sequence). The CDR3 consists of 15 residues. Trimming shortened V by 3 bases and J by 2 bases, and 13 bases separated the two germline ends. CDR3 coding DNA: TGTGCCAGCAGCCATCTCAGGACCCAAAACTATGGCTACACCTTC. Residues: CASSHLRTQNYGYTF.

This clonotype was recorded a few times. The genes are TRBV20-1 and TRBJ1-4; 8 nucleotides match TRBD1. V was clipped by 2 bases and J by 7 bases; unmatched bases: 6. This CDR3 spans 14 amino acids. The germline V gene encodes CDR1 DFQATT and CDR2 SNEGSKA (reference sequence). The CDR3 DNA reads as TGCAGTGCTAGAAGGCAGGGGGCTTCTGAAAAACTGTTTTTT. Encoded protein: CSARRQGASEKLFF.

This clonotype was found many times. The chain recombines TRBV20-1 with TRBJ2-1; D ambiguous. Germline V gene lookup returns CDR1 DFQATT and CDR2 SNEGSKA (reference sequence). V shed 5 bases and J shed 0 bases, with 14 bases lying between them. This CDR3 comprises 15 residues. CDR3 residues: CSASPTASSYNEQFF. Written as DNA, the CDR3 is TGCAGTGCTTCTCCGACTGCCAGCTCCTACAATGAGCAGTTCTTC.